These 24 T cell receptor beta chains originate from one sample sequenced in a study of control samples from healthy donors and cancer patients. The assay was immunoSEQ multiplex PCR, and TCRdb's table has in-frame clones only and misses some. The sample includes about 100,000 clones, 87% of them seen just once. The sample consisted of blood. The receptor source for this set is a woman in her fifties or sixties in good health.

This clone was counted a single time. V gene TRBV5-4 combines with J gene TRBJ1-1, with D uncertain. V was clipped by 2 bases and J by 14 bases, with 19 bases between them. The CDR3 spans 13 residues. Germline V gene sequence: CDR1 SGHNT, CDR2 YYREEE (reference sequence). In nucleotides, the CDR3 is TGTGCCAGCAGCTTAGATTTCGACGGACTTGGCTTCTTT. This gives the protein CASSLDFDGLGFF.

V gene TRBV28 combines with J gene TRBJ1-2; D is possibly TRBD1 (5 bases). CDR1 and CDR2 (germline): MDHEN, SYDVKM. Trimming stripped 4 bases from V and 8 bases from J, with 8 bases between. The CDR3 consists of 11 residues. The CDR3 nucleotides are TGTGCCAGCAGTTCGGGACCGGGCTACACCTTC. This codes for CASSSGPGYTF.

The rearrangement joins TRBV5-4 to TRBJ2-3, with D unresolved. The CDR3 is made up of 14 amino acids. V was clipped by 2 bases and J by 4 bases, with 11 bases between them. Germline lookup yields CDR1 SGHNT and CDR2 YYREEE (reference sequence). This CDR3 is CASSFSYSADTQYF. CDR3 in DNA: TGTGCCAGCAGCTTTAGTTATAGTGCAGATACGCAGTATTTT.

The chain combines TRBV5-6 with TRBJ1-6, with 7 bases fitting TRBD1. The CDR3 sequence is 16 residues long. Unmatched junction bases numbered 1, after V lost 1 base and J lost 0 bases. The V gene's germline CDR1 is SGHDT and CDR2 YYEEEE. The CDR3 protein is CASSLTGASYNSPLHF. CDR3 in DNA: TGTGCCAGCAGCTTGACAGGGGCCTCCTATAATTCACCCCTCCACTTT.

The CDR3 region is CASSMGRVRRGELFF. The CDR3 bases are TGTGCCAGTAGTATGGGCAGGGTGAGGCGAGGGGAGCTGTTTTTT. V usage is TRBV19 and J usage is TRBJ2-2; a possible D gene is TRBD1 (5 bases). Looked up from germline, CDR1 is LNHDA and CDR2 is SQIVND (reference sequence). With 3 bases removed from V and 8 bases from J, the gap between germline ends came to 16 bases. This CDR3 contains 15 residues.

This chain uses TRBV7-2 with TRBJ2-5; D might be TRBD1 (6 bases). CDR1 and CDR2 (germline): SGHTA, FQGNSA. CDR3 length: 16 amino acids. V gave up 6 bases and J gave up 0 bases, with 17 bases separating them. The CDR3 DNA is TGTGCCAGCAGGCAGGGGCGGTTACTTTACCAAGAGACCCAGTACTTC. Protein product: CASRQGRLLYQETQYF.

Only one count was recorded for this clone. CDR3 residues: CASSYQARETQYF. The CDR3 DNA sequence: TGTGCCAGCAGCTACCAGGCTCGAGAGACCCAGTACTTC. The chain recombines TRBV7-9 with TRBJ2-5, with unresolved D. V gave up 4 bases and J gave up 4 bases, with 10 bases separating them. Germline V CDR1 and CDR2: SEHNR, FQNEAQ (reference sequence). The CDR3 runs 13 residues.

J is TRBJ1-4 and V is TRBV27; 9 bases line up with TRBD1. Per germline, CDR1 MNHEY and CDR2 SMNVEV (reference sequence). V lost 3 bases and J lost 0; bases outside the gene matches: 20. CDR3 length: 22 residues. This CDR3 reads CASSFGVRGQGFLGATNEKLFF. As DNA, the CDR3 is TGTGCCAGCAGTTTTGGTGTGAGGGGACAGGGATTTTTAGGGGCAACTAATGAAAAACTGTTTTTT.

The rearrangement links TRBV19 to TRBJ2-1; tentative D call: TRBD1 (5 bases). Trimming shortened V by 1 base and J by 6 bases, and 19 bases separated the two germline ends. This CDR3 comprises 17 residues. The V gene's germline CDR1 is LNHDA and CDR2 SQIVND (reference sequence). The chain's CDR3 is CASSIGGTVYIPNEQFF. The CDR3 DNA reads as TGTGCCAGTAGTATAGGGGGCACCGTTTACATACCCAATGAGCAGTTCTTC. Full variable domain (missing parts from reference TRBV19 and TRBJ2-1): DGGITQSPKYLFRKEGQNVTLSCEQNLNHDAMYWYRQDPGQGLRLIYYSQIVNDFQKGDIAEGYSVSREKKESFPLTVTSAQKNPTAFYLCASSIGGTVYIPNEQFFGPGTRLTVL.

The chain couples TRBV9 to TRBJ2-1; D is undetermined. Trimming removed 4 bases at V and 0 bases at J, with 8 bases between. This CDR3 has 14 amino acids. Germline V lookup: CDR1 SGDLS, CDR2 YYNGEE. CDR3 protein: CASSPWGSYNEQFF. For the CDR3, the DNA is TGTGCCAGCAGCCCGTGGGGCTCCTACAATGAGCAGTTCTTC.

This chain uses TRBV6-5 with TRBJ2-1, with D possibly TRBD2 on 6 matching bases. Germline lookup yields CDR1 MNHEY and CDR2 SVGAGI. This CDR3 has 13 residues. Trimming removed 6 bases from V and 3 bases from J, with 9 bases in between. The CDR3 reads CASRRGGYNEQFF. CDR3 sequence (DNA): TGTGCCAGCAGGAGGGGAGGCTACAATGAGCAGTTCTTC.

This sequence joins TRBV7-6 and TRBJ2-1; 11 bases agree with TRBD2. Germline assignment: CDR1 SGHVS and CDR2 FNYEAQ. This CDR3 is 18 amino acids long. The V segment lost 2 bases and the J segment 0 bases; nucleotides outside the gene matches: 6. The CDR3 DNA reads TGTGCCAGCAGCTTAAACGTAGCGGGGGGGAGCTCCTACAATGAGCAGTTCTTC. It codes for CASSLNVAGGSSYNEQFF.

V and J are TRBV9 and TRBJ2-1, with D hard to call. V was cut by 2 bases and J by 5 bases, with 14 bases left in between. In germline, CDR1 is SGDLS, CDR2 YYNGEE. The CDR3 runs to 15 residues. The CDR3 sequence: CASSVRFPDNNEQFF. CDR3 nucleotide sequence: TGTGCCAGCAGCGTGAGGTTCCCCGATAACAATGAGCAGTTCTTC.

CDR3 bases: TGTGCCTGGAGTGCGAAACTAGCGGGGCCCTACAATGAGCAGTTCTTC. This sequence encodes CAWSAKLAGPYNEQFF. The V gene is TRBV30, the J gene TRBJ2-1, with 10 bases aligning to TRBD2. Germline-derived CDR1 and CDR2 are GTSNPN and SVGIG (reference sequence). The V and J ends lost 1 base and 2 bases, in that order; junction bases with no gene match: 5. This CDR3 comprises 16 residues. Looking up the rest from reference TRBV30 and TRBJ2-1 gives the full variable domain: SQTIHQWPATLVQPVGSPLSLECTVEGTSNPNLYWYRQAAGRGLQLLFYSVGIGQISSEVPQNLSASRPQDRQFILSSKKLLLSDSGFYLCAWSAKLAGPYNEQFFGPGTRLTVL.

The V gene is TRBV7-3, the J gene TRBJ1-1, with D perhaps TRBD1 (5 bases). Deletions cut 5 bases from V and 7 bases from J, with 20 bases between. The CDR3 runs 15 residues. The germline V gene has CDR1 SGHTA and CDR2 FQGTGA. DNA for the CDR3: TGTGCCAGCAGCCCAGACACGGGAGTGGGGGGTGAAGCTTTCTTT. It yields the protein CASSPDTGVGGEAFF.

This chain joins TRBV19 and TRBJ1-5, with D perhaps TRBD1 (5 bases). The V end lost 8 bases, the J end lost 7 bases, and 18 bases lay between the germline ends. The length of the CDR3 is 14 residues. CDR1 is LNHDA and CDR2 is SQIVND in the germline V gene (reference sequence). The CDR3 region has the DNA TGTGCCAGTTGGAGGGGAAAGTCGGGACAGCCCCAGCATTTT. As protein: CASWRGKSGQPQHF. Full variable domain (missing parts from reference TRBV19 and TRBJ1-5): DGGITQSPKYLFRKEGQNVTLSCEQNLNHDAMYWYRQDPGQGLRLIYYSQIVNDFQKGDIAEGYSVSREKKESFPLTVTSAQKNPTAFYLCASWRGKSGQPQHFGDGTRLSIL.

The V and J genes are TRBV3-1 (or the pseudogene TRBV3-2) and TRBJ2-3, with D unclear. CDR3 length: 15 residues. Trimming took off 1 base at V and 3 bases at J, with 11 bases between the two ends. Germline CDR1 LGHDT, CDR2 YNNKEL (reference sequence). CDR3 amino acids: CASSQGLDYTDTQYF. CDR3 DNA: TGTGCCAGCAGCCAAGGGCTGGATTATACAGATACGCAGTATTTT.

The DNA for the CDR3 is TGCAGCGTTGTCTTGTGGACAGGGAAGGTGGAGCAGTACTTC. This gives the protein CSVVLWTGKVEQYF. V and J are TRBV29-1 and TRBJ2-7; the match to TRBD1 covers 8 bases. This CDR3 spans 14 amino acids. Trimming at V came to 4 bases and at J to 7 bases, leaving 12 bases not matched to a gene. Germline loops: CDR1 SQVTM, CDR2 ANQGSEA.

J is TRBJ1-1 and V is TRBV3-1 (or the pseudogene TRBV3-2); weak D call: TRBD1 (5 bases). The germline V gene has CDR1 LGHDT and CDR2 YNNKEL (reference sequence). The CDR3 has 14 residues. Trimming took off 4 bases at V and 8 bases at J, with 17 bases between the two ends. The CDR3 DNA follows: TGTGCCAGCAGCCTCGGACATTCTGGAGGGGAAGCTTTCTTT. Protein sequence: CASSLGHSGGEAFF.

The rearrangement links TRBV19 to TRBJ2-3, with a possible D match to TRBD2 (6 bases). Trimming left V 7 bases short and J 1 base short, with 9 bases between. Germline CDR1 LNHDA, CDR2 SQIVND (reference sequence). This CDR3 region has 13 residues. CDR3 loop: CASNTGGTDTQYF. CDR3 coding DNA: TGTGCCAGTAATACGGGAGGCACAGATACGCAGTATTTT.

This clone occurred a few times. The V call is TRBV10-1, the J call TRBJ2-7, with TRBD1 identical over 9 bases. V was clipped by 3 bases and J by 3 bases; unmatched bases: 6. This CDR3 spans 15 amino acids. Germline lookup yields CDR1 WNHNN and CDR2 SYGVQD (reference sequence). CDR3 sequence reads: CASSDPGQGHYEQYF. CDR3 sequence (DNA): TGCGCCAGCAGTGATCCGGGACAGGGACACTACGAGCAGTACTTC.

Written as DNA, the CDR3 is TGTGCCAGCAGCCAAGACGGCGGGGAGCTGTTTTTT. This gives the protein CASSQDGGELFF. The chain uses TRBV7-9 and TRBJ2-2; D uncertain. CDR1 and CDR2 from the germline V gene are SEHNR and FQNEAQ (reference sequence). The CDR3 is 12 amino acids. Trimming shortened V by 5 bases and J by 7 bases, and 8 bases separated the two germline ends.

The chain couples TRBV11-2 to TRBJ1-4; a possible D gene is TRBD1 (5 bases). V was cut by 1 base and J by 8 bases, with 11 bases left in between. The CDR3 runs 14 residues. Germline-derived CDR1 and CDR2 are SGHAT and FQNNGV. CDR3 coding DNA: TGTGCCAGCAGCTTAGGGGCTTACAGGGAAAAACTGTTTTTT. This codes for CASSLGAYREKLFF.

The V gene is TRBV5-1, the J gene TRBJ2-5; 8 bases map to TRBD2. V shed 4 bases, J shed 2 bases, and the junction held 10 bases outside the gene matches. Germline CDR1 reads SGHRS; CDR2 reads YFSETQ. The CDR3 runs 16 residues. CDR3 sequence reads: CASSRRSGAGQETQYF. DNA of the CDR3: TGCGCCAGCAGCCGACGTAGCGGGGCGGGACAAGAGACCCAGTACTTC.